These T cell receptor beta chains were read from a single sample in a study of regulatory T cells in long-lasting Graves disease. TCRdb ran MiXCR on the multiplex PCR reads and lists one entry per CDR3 protein. Among roughly 400,000 distinct CDR3 sequences, around 20% were seen once, and the ten largest hold less than 25%. The sample consisted of peripheral blood mononuclear cells (PBMCs), taken when the disease was refractory, from a patient treated with antithyroid drugs. All receptors derive from a female donor with Graves disease. Both conserved end residues are part of each CDR3. The D gene is left open where the match is weak. The size entry is marked missing in some rows and otherwise reads once, few, many or a size class.

J gene	D gene	V gene	clone size	CDR3 DNA	CDR3 protein
TRBJ2-7	-	TRBV27	many	TGTGCCAGCGGGAACGGTCTCTACGAGCAGTACTTC	CASGNGLYEQYF
TRBJ1-2	-	TRBV5-8	-	TGTGCCAGCAGCCTACCTGGTGGAGATAACTATGGCTACACCTTC	CASSLPGGDNYGYTF
TRBJ2-5	TRBD2	TRBV7-2	many	TGTGCCAGCAGTTTTAGCGGGAGGGGGGGCGAGACCCAGTACTTC	CASSFSGRGGETQYF
TRBJ2-7	TRBD2	TRBV28	many	TGTGCCACCGCTTGGGGGGGGATCTACGAGCAGTACTTC	CATAWGGIYEQYF
TRBJ2-5	TRBD2	TRBV12-3/TRBV12-4	many	TGTGCCAGCAGTTTTGAGAGCGGGAGGGGGCAAGAGACCCAGTACTTC	CASSFESGRGQETQYF
TRBJ2-1	TRBD2	TRBV7-8	-	TGTGCCAGCAGCTGGACTAGCTCCAGGGCTGACAATGAGCAGTTCTTC	CASSWTSSRADNEQFF
TRBJ2-2	TRBD2	TRBV7-2	-	TGTGCCAGCAGCTCACCAGGACTAGCGGGAGCCGGGGAGCTGTTTTTT	CASSSPGLAGAGELFF
TRBJ1-2	-	TRBV5-6	-	TGTGCCAGCAGCTTGCACACAGAGCGGTTCTATGGCTACACCTTC	CASSLHTERFYGYTF
TRBJ1-5	TRBD1	TRBV7-8	-	TGTGCCAGCAGCCTTACCGGGACAGGGTTTGGCAATCAGCCCCAGCATTTT	CASSLTGTGFGNQPQHF
TRBJ1-1	-	TRBV6-1	many	TGTGCCAGCAGCGCCTCGGCGGCTAACACTGAAGCTTTCTTT	CASSASAANTEAFF
TRBJ2-6	TRBD1	TRBV2	many	TGTGCCAGCAGGAGGGGGACAGGGATCACTGGGGCCAACGTCCTGACTTTC	CASRRGTGITGANVLTF
TRBJ2-7	-	TRBV28	-	TGTGCCAGCAGTAAAGACACGGGGAGATACGAGCAGTACTTC	CASSKDTGRYEQYF
TRBJ2-3	-	TRBV7-9	-	TGTGCCAGCAGCTCTCCCGCACCACACAGTACAGATACGCAGTATTTT	CASSSPAPHSTDTQYF
TRBJ1-2	TRBD1	TRBV30	many	TGTGCCTGGAGTGTACTGGGACAGGGTGCTGGCTACACCTTC	CAWSVLGQGAGYTF
TRBJ1-1	-	TRBV6-1	few	TGTGCCAGCAGCCAGGGACAACCGAACACTGAAGCTTTCTTT	CASSQGQPNTEAFF
TRBJ2-7	TRBD2	TRBV20-1	-	TGCAGTGCTAGCGATAGGACTAGTTTAGCCTCGCTCGTCTACGAGCAGTACTTC	CSASDRTSLASLVYEQYF
TRBJ2-4	TRBD2	TRBV19	few	TGTGCCAGTACCCCGAGGCCGGGGGGAAACATTCAGTACTTC	CASTPRPGGNIQYF
TRBJ2-2	TRBD2	TRBV27	many	TGTGCCAGCAGTTTACTACCTAGCGGGAGTGGCGGGGAGCTGTTTTTT	CASSLLPSGSGGELFF
TRBJ2-1	TRBD1	TRBV7-9	-	TGTGCCAGCAGCTTAGCGGGACAGGGGGTGAATGAGCAGTTCTTC	CASSLAGQGVNEQFF
TRBJ2-5	-	TRBV5-1	-	TGCGCCAGCAGCTTGGCCGGTTCCACCCAGGAGACCCAGTACTTC	CASSLAGSTQETQYF
TRBJ2-7	-	TRBV10-3	-	TGTGCCATCAGTGATAATAGGCCCGAGCAGTACTTC	CAISDNRPEQYF
TRBJ2-5	TRBD2	TRBV30	few	TGTGCCTGGAGCACCAGGACTAGCGGACCACAAGAGACCCAGTACTTC	CAWSTRTSGPQETQYF
TRBJ1-5	TRBD1	TRBV2	many	TGTGCCAGCAGAGGAGGGGGCGCGAAAAGTCAGCCCCAGCATTTT	CASRGGGAKSQPQHF
TRBJ1-2	-	TRBV6-1	many	TGTGCCAGCAAAGGACAGCTTGCCTATGGCTACACCTTC	CASKGQLAYGYTF
TRBJ1-4	-	TRBV12-3/TRBV12-4	many	TGTGCCAGCAGTCCCCCTACAGGGAGGGGTGAAAAACTGTTTTTT	CASSPPTGRGEKLFF
TRBJ2-7	TRBD1	TRBV6-5	few	TGTGCCAGCAGTTACACGGGGACAGGGGTCGAGCAGTACTTC	CASSYTGTGVEQYF
TRBJ2-3	-	TRBV7-2	-	TGTGCCAGCAGCTTAATGACAGTCTCAGATACGCAGTATTTT	CASSLMTVSDTQYF
TRBJ2-1	TRBD2	TRBV12-3/TRBV12-4	-	TGTGCCAGCAGCCCTAGCGGGAGGGCCACGAAATCCTACAATGAGCAGTTCTTC	CASSPSGRATKSYNEQFF
TRBJ1-5	-	TRBV15	-	TGTGCCACCAGGGGGGGTAATGGGGCTAGCAATCAGCCCCAGCATTTT	CATRGGNGASNQPQHF
TRBJ1-6	-	TRBV6-9	few	TGTGCCAGCAGTTATTCTCCCTCGGGGTCTTCACCCCTCCACTTT	CASSYSPSGSSPLHF
TRBJ2-7	TRBD2	TRBV7-2	few	TGTGCCAGCAGCTTAGTCGCGGGAGGAAGGAACGAGCAGTACTTC	CASSLVAGGRNEQYF
TRBJ2-3	-	TRBV7-6	-	TGTGCCAGCAGCCCCTTGGCCCGAGGGACAGATACGCAGTATTTT	CASSPLARGTDTQYF
TRBJ1-1	-	TRBV6-1	many	TGTGCCAGCAGAACACAGGGTAACACTGAAGCTTTCTTT	CASRTQGNTEAFF
TRBJ1-5	-	TRBV10-3	-	TGTGCCACCAGTGAGGGGGGCAGTAGCAATCAGCCCCAGCATTTT	CATSEGGSSNQPQHF
TRBJ2-7	-	TRBV6-1	many	TGTGCCAGCAGTGAAGCGTTACGCTACGAGCAGTACTTC	CASSEALRYEQYF
TRBJ2-5	-	TRBV24-1	few	TGTGCCACCAGTAAAGGGGCCGCGGTACAAGAGACCCAGTACTTC	CATSKGAAVQETQYF
TRBJ2-3	-	TRBV28	-	TGTGCCAGCAGTTTGTTGAATACGCAGTATTTT	CASSLLNTQYF
TRBJ2-4	-	TRBV6-2/TRBV6-3	-	TGTGCCAGCAGTTACTCGACCGGGACACCAGAACTAGCCAAAAACATTCAGTACTTC	CASSYSTGTPELAKNIQYF
TRBJ1-4	-	TRBV4-3	few	TGCGCCAGCAGCCAGTGGACCGTCGAAAATGAAAAACTGTTTTTT	CASSQWTVENEKLFF
TRBJ2-5	-	TRBV6-5	few	TGTGCCAGCAGTTACTCTCCGGGAGCTGGAGAGACCCAGTACTTC	CASSYSPGAGETQYF
TRBJ2-7	TRBD2	TRBV20-1	few	TGCAGTGCTAGAGATCGGTCGGGAGGGGTGTACGGAAAGTGGTACGAGCAGTACTTC	CSARDRSGGVYGKWYEQYF
TRBJ2-2	-	TRBV6-2/TRBV6-3	-	TGTGCCAGCAGTTACATCCCCGGGAACACCGGGGAGCTGTTTTTT	CASSYIPGNTGELFF
TRBJ2-7	-	TRBV2	many	TGTGCCAGCACCCTGATCTCCTACGAGCAGTACTTC	CASTLISYEQYF
TRBJ1-2	TRBD1	TRBV3-1	many	TGTGCCAGTTGGGGGGACAGGGAGTATGGCTACACCTTC	CASWGDREYGYTF
TRBJ2-1	TRBD2	TRBV6-2/TRBV6-3	-	TGTGCCAGCAGTGAAAGATTGGGACTAGCTTTCGAGGAATCCTACAATGAGCAGTTCTTC	CASSERLGLAFEESYNEQFF
TRBJ1-1	TRBD1	TRBV6-1	-	TGTGCCAGCAGTGACAGACAGGGGGTTGAAGCTTTCTTT	CASSDRQGVEAFF
TRBJ2-7	-	TRBV12-3/TRBV12-4	many	TGTGCCAGCAGCTTACTTAGCGTAAGCTCCTACGAGCAGTACTTC	CASSLLSVSSYEQYF
TRBJ1-5	TRBD1	TRBV30	-	TGTGCCTGGAATGGACAGGGGGGTTTGCAGCCCCAGCATTTT	CAWNGQGGLQPQHF
TRBJ2-2	TRBD2	TRBV5-1	-	TGCGCCAGCAGCTCCATAGCGGGAGGTCCCGGGGAGCTGTTTTTT	CASSSIAGGPGELFF
TRBJ2-2	-	TRBV20-1	-	TGCAGTGCCATTAATCCGGGTCCTAAATGGAACACCGGGGAGCTGTTTTTT	CSAINPGPKWNTGELFF
TRBJ1-2	-	TRBV3-1	few	TGTGCCAGCAGCCACACTCGCCTTGGTGTCGGATTAGGCTATGGCTACACCTTC	CASSHTRLGVGLGYGYTF
TRBJ2-5	-	TRBV3-1	-	TGTGCCAGCAGCCAAGCGGAGGACAGCCAAGAGACCCAGTACTTC	CASSQAEDSQETQYF